This entry lists 6 T cell receptor beta chains sequenced from one sample in a study of blood T cell repertoires in COVID-19. The protocol was immunoSEQ multiplex PCR, while the TCRdb copy is restricted to in-frame clones and leaves out a portion. The table records 130,000 or so clones, 84% of them present only once. Sequences were obtained from peripheral blood. All receptors come from a woman in her sixties or seventies with acute or convalescent COVID-19.

This chain joins TRBV6-4 and TRBJ1-2, with TRBD1 identical over 7 bases. Germline V CDR1 and CDR2: MRHNA, SNTAGT. The CDR3 length is 12 residues. Unmatched junction bases numbered 5, after V lost 6 bases and J lost 7 bases. The CDR3 is CASSQGGFGYTF. The CDR3 DNA is TGTGCCAGCAGCCAGGGGGGTTTTGGCTACACCTTC.

The chain couples TRBV4-1 to TRBJ1-5; 7 bases match TRBD1. Germline-derived CDR1 and CDR2 are MGHRA and YSYEKL. This CDR3 is 15 amino acids long. J was trimmed by 2 bases and V by 5 bases; bases with no gene match: 6. CDR3 sequence: CASSIQGVGNQPQHF. The CDR3 nucleotides are TGCGCCAGCAGCATCCAGGGGGTAGGCAATCAGCCCCAGCATTTT.

The chain recombines TRBV20-1 with TRBJ1-1; D unresolved. The CDR3 spans 11 residues. Trimming left V 3 bases short and J 5 bases short, with 7 bases between. Germline loops: CDR1 DFQATT, CDR2 SNEGSKA (reference sequence). CDR3 in DNA: TGCAGTGCTAGTATTAGAACTGAAGCTTTCTTT. Its translation: CSASIRTEAFF.

The chain has TRBV5-6 and TRBJ1-5; D ambiguous. V lost 1 base and J lost 11, with 13 bases in between. The CDR3 sequence is 13 residues long. CDR1 SGHDT and CDR2 YYEEEE come from the germline V gene. CDR3 bases: TGTGCCAGCAGCTTGATGAGTGGCGGGGCCCAGCATTTT. Its translation is CASSLMSGGAQHF.

The J gene is TRBJ1-1, the V gene TRBV19, with TRBD1 as a possible D gene (6 bases). Germline V gene data show CDR1 as LNHDA and CDR2 as SQIVND (reference sequence). The CDR3 extends over 14 amino acids. Trimming stripped 4 bases from V and 6 bases from J, with 15 bases between. DNA of the CDR3: TGTGCCAGTAGTAGGGACATCCCGAGACCTGAAGCTTTCTTT. This sequence encodes CASSRDIPRPEAFF.

This chain joins TRBV6-1 and TRBJ2-2, with D maybe TRBD2 (5 bases). Per the germline V gene, CDR1 is MNHNS and CDR2 is SASEGT. Trimming took off 1 base at V and 7 bases at J, with 13 bases between the two ends. This CDR3 has 15 residues. The CDR3 region has the DNA TGTGCCAGCAGTGAAGGCTTTTGGAGGATCGGGGAGCTGTTTTTT. This sequence encodes CASSEGFWRIGELFF.